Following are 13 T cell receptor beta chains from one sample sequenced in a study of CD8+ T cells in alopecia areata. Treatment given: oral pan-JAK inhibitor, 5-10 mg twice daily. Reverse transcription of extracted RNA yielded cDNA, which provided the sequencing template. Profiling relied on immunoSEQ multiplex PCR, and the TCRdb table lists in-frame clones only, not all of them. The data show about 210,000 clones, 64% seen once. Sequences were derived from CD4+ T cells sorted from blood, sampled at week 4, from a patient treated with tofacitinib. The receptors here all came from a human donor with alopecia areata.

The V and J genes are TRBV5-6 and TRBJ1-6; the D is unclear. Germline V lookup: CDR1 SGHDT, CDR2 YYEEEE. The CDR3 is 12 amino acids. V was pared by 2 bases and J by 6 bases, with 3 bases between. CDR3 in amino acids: CASSFGNSPLHF. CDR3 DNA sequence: TGTGCCAGCAGCTTCGGTAATTCACCCCTCCACTTT.

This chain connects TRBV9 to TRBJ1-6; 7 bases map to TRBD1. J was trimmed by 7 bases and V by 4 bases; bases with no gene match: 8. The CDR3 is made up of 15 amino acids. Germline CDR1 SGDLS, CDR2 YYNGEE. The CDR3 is CASSPMGDSNSPLHF. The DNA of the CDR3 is TGTGCCAGCAGCCCCATGGGGGACAGCAATTCACCCCTCCACTTT.

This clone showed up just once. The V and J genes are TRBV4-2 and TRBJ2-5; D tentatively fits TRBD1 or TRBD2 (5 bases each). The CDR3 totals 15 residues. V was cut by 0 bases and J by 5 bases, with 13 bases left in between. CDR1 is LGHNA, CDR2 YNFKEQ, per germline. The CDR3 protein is CASSQDLGDGETQYF. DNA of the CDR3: TGTGCCAGCAGCCAAGATCTGGGGGATGGGGAGACCCAGTACTTC.

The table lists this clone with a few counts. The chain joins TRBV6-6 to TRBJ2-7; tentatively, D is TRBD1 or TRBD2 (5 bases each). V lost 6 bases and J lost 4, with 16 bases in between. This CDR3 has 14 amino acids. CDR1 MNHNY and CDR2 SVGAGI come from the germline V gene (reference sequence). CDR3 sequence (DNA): TGTGCCAGCAGGCGAGCGGACGACAGTTACGAGCAGTACTTC. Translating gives CASRRADDSYEQYF.

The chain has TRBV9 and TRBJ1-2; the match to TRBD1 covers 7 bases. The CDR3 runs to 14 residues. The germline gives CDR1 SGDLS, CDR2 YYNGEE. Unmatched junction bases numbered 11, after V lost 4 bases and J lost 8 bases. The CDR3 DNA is TGTGCCAGCAGCACCCCCAGGGGGGCGGGAGGCTACACCTTC. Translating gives CASSTPRGAGGYTF.

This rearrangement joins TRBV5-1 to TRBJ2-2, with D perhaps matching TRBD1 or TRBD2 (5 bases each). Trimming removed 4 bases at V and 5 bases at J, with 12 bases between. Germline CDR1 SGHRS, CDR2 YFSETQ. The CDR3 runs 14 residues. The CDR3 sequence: CASSRTGTTGELFF. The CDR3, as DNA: TGCGCCAGCAGCCGAACCGGGACGACCGGGGAGCTGTTTTTT. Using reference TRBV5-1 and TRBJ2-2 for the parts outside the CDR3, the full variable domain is KAGVTQTPRYLIKTRGQQVTLSCSPISGHRSVSWYQQTPGQGLQFLFEYFSETQRNKGNFPGRFSGRQFSNSRSEMNVSTLELGDSALYLCASSRTGTTGELFFGEGSRLTVL.

CDR3 sequence: CASSPGDRGSGYTF. The CDR3 region has the DNA TGTGCCAGCAGCCCCGGGGACAGGGGAAGCGGCTACACCTTC. This chain connects TRBV9 to TRBJ1-2; TRBD1 aligns across 10 bases. V dropped 4 bases and J dropped 8; count of bases not matched to a gene: 8. CDR1 is SGDLS and CDR2 is YYNGEE in the germline V gene. The CDR3 totals 14 residues.

CDR3 nucleotide sequence: TGTGCCAGCAGCTTCGCCGGGACAGGGGAAAATGAGCAGTTCTTC. The encoded protein is CASSFAGTGENEQFF. This chain joins TRBV7-6 and TRBJ2-1; 10 bases line up with TRBD1. CDR1 and CDR2 (germline): SGHVS, FNYEAQ. This CDR3 spans 15 amino acids. Germline trimming cut 3 bases from V and 7 bases from J; bases unmatched to any gene: 6.

DNA for the CDR3: TGTGCCAGCAGCTCTCCTGACAGCGGGGAGACTGAAGCTTTCTTT. It is translated as CASSSPDSGETEAFF. The chain is built from TRBV11-2 and TRBJ1-1; perhaps TRBD1 as D (5 bases). Trimming took off 4 bases at V and 5 bases at J, with 17 bases between the two ends. Looked up from germline, CDR1 is SGHAT and CDR2 is FQNNGV. This CDR3 has 15 amino acids. The variable domain in full, with the rest retrieved from reference TRBV11-2 and TRBJ1-1, is EAGVAQSPRYKIIEKRQSVAFWCNPISGHATLYWYQQILGQGPKLLIQFQNNGVVDDSQLPKDRFSAERLKGVDSTLKIQPAKLEDSAVYLCASSSPDSGETEAFFGQGTRLTVV.

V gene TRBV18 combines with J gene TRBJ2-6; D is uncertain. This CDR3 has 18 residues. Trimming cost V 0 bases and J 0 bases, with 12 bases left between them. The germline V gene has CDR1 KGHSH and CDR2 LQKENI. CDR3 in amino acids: CASSPPGQVNSGANVLTF. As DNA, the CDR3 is TGTGCCAGCTCACCACCGGGCCAGGTCAACTCTGGGGCCAACGTCCTGACTTTC.

The CDR3 loop reads CASSLARGPREFYEQYF. The DNA for the CDR3 is TGCGCCAGCAGCTTGGCGCGGGGGCCCAGAGAGTTTTACGAGCAGTACTTC. The rearrangement links TRBV5-1 to TRBJ2-7; TRBD2 is a possible D gene (7 bases). This CDR3 contains 17 residues. The V end was cut by 0 bases, the J end by 4 bases, with 20 bases between. Germline V gene sequence: CDR1 SGHRS, CDR2 YFSETQ.

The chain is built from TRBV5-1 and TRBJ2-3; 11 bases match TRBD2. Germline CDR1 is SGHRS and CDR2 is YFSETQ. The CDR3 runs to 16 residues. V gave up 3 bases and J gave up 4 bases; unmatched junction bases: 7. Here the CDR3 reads CASSYLAGGPADTQYF. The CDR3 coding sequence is TGCGCCAGCAGCTATTTAGCGGGGGGGCCAGCAGATACGCAGTATTTT.

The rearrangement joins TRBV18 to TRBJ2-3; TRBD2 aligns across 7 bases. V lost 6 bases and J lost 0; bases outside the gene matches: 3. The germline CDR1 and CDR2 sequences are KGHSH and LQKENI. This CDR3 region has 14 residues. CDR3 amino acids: CASSPGLSTDTQYF. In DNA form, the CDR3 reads TGTGCCAGCTCTCCGGGACTAAGCACAGATACGCAGTATTTT.